This note documents a single T cell receptor beta chain sequence. The target antigen is unknown. This sample stems from a study of cytomegalovirus exposure and HLA in healthy donors. Study-level findings and limits: In a later analysis, HLA-associated beta chains showed higher expansion and lower generation probabilities than comparable chains. Later analysis placed DRB1 highest and HLA-C lowest in TCR association rates, which differed by HLA locus.

Primers for the PCR totalled 60 Vbeta and 13 Jbeta. In the authors' methods: Later, roughly 77 million unique TCR beta chains were counted in an analysis, and approximately 9.9 million of them were shared. Sequenced by immunoSEQ multiplex PCR; TCRdb stores in-frame clones only, minus some. The DNA was the basis for D and trimming; V, J and clone size are from that table. The table records some 170,000 clones, approximately 80% of them present only once. Sequencing was done on a sample of PBMCs. This TCR came from a woman aged 45-65 years in good health and CMV-seronegative.

CDR3 DNA: TGTGCCATCAGGAGGGACACCGATACCTACGAGCAGTACTTC. It specifies CAIRRDTDTYEQYF. The V gene is TRBV10-3, the J gene TRBJ2-7, with D perhaps TRBD1 (6 bases). V dropped 6 bases and J dropped 2 bases, with 14 bases sitting between them. CDR3 length: 14 amino acids. Germline V CDR1 and CDR2: ENHRY, SYGVKD.